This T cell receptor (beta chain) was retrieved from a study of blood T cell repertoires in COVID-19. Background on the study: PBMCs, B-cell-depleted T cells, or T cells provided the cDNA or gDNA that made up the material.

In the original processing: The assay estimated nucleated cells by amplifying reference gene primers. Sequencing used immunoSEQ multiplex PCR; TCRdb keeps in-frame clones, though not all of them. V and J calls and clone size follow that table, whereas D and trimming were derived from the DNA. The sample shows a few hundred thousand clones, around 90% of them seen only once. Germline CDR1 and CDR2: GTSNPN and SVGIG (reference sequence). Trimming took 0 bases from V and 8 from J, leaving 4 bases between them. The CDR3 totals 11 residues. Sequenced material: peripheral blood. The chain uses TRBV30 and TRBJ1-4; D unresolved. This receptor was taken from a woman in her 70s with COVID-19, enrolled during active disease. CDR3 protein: CAWSVREKLFF. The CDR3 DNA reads TGTGCCTGGAGTGTACGGGAAAAACTGTTTTTT.